The sequence of this TCR beta chain was determined in a study of early T cells in non-severe SARS-CoV-2 infection. There are a few counts of this clonotype. Individual cDNA molecules carried attached unique molecular identifiers. TCRdb itself ran the 5' RACE reads through MiXCR, one entry per CDR3 protein. The sample yields tens of thousands of distinct CDR3 sequences, roughly 6% seen once. Sequencing input: whole blood. The receptor comes from an adult who was a healthcare worker with PCR-confirmed SARS-CoV-2 infection or an uninfected control (not recorded which).

The CDR3 sequence is CASGQLSEAFF. CDR3 DNA: TGTGCCAGCGGCCAGTTGTCCGAAGCTTTCTTT. This chain joins TRBV6-5 and TRBJ1-1, with D uncertain. Per the germline V gene, CDR1 is MNHEY and CDR2 is SVGAGI. The V end was cut by 8 bases, the J end by 8 bases, with 12 bases between. CDR3 size: 11 residues.